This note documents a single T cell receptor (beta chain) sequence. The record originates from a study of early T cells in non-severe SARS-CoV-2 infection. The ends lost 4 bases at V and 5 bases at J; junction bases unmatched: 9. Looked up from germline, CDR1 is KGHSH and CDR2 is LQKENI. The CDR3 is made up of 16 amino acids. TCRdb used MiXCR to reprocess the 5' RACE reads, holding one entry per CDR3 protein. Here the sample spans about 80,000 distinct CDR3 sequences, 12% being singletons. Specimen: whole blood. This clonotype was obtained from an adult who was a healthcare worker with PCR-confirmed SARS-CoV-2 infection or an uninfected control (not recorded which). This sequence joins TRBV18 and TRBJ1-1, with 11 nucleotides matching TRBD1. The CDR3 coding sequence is TGTGCCAGCTCACGATCCGGGACAGGGGGTTATACTGAAGCTTTCTTT. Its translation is CASSRSGTGGYTEAFF.